This record covers a single T cell receptor beta chain. This sample is drawn from a study of shared clonotypes between healthy human individuals. The V and J ends lost 3 bases and 5 bases respectively, with 14 bases between them. CDR1 and CDR2 (germline): KGHSH, LQKENI. This CDR3 has 14 amino acids. Sequenced by immunoSEQ multiplex PCR; TCRdb stores in-frame clones only, minus some. The table lists roughly 1.4 million clones, approximately 98.5% of them singletons. The sample taken for sequencing was naive CD4+ T cells sorted from blood. The subset: CD45RA+ positively selected. The receptor was isolated from a man younger than 45 in good health. V is TRBV18 and J is TRBJ2-7; possible D gene TRBD2, 6 bases. CDR3: CASSPSTRSDEQYF. The CDR3 DNA follows: TGTGCCAGCTCACCGTCGACTAGGTCTGACGAGCAGTACTTC.